This TCR beta chain comes out of a study of T cell responses to AZD1222 COVID-19 vaccine. Study as a whole: Investigators merged groups given second doses at roughly 4 or roughly 12 weeks.

The study, taken as a whole, reports: It was only after the peak T cell response that any repertoires were sampled. The CD4 TCRs associated with vaccination extended across spike and predominated at 160-218 and 743-854. After two AZD1222 doses, spike-specific TCR breadth and depth rose versus day 0.

To note about this clone: The target antigen is unknown.

The V gene end was trimmed by 0 bases and the J gene end by 6 bases; junction bases not matched to a gene: 5. Germline lookup yields CDR1 MNHEY and CDR2 SVGAGI. This CDR3 is built from 15 residues. Sequencing was performed with immunoSEQ multiplex PCR; in TCRdb, only in-frame clones are kept and a portion is missing. The sample has 150,000 to 160,000 clones; about 87% are singletons. This specimen was peripheral blood, taken on day 0 of AZD1222 vaccination. This TCR was sampled from an adult in good health. The genes are TRBV6-5 and TRBJ1-5, with 7 bases identical to TRBD1. The CDR3 DNA follows: TGTGCCAGCAGTTACTCCGACAGGGTGGGTCAGCCCCAGCATTTT. Residues: CASSYSDRVGQPQHF.